The 10 T cell receptor beta chains presented below share a single source sample, sequenced in a study of blood T cell repertoires in COVID-19. The assay was immunoSEQ multiplex PCR, and TCRdb's table has in-frame clones only and misses some. Of about 220,000 clones in the sample, about 91% were seen once. Sample: PBMCs or T cells enriched from blood (not recorded which). These receptors all stem from a woman between 40 and 55 years old with acute COVID-19.

This chain joins TRBV30 and TRBJ2-2; the match to TRBD1 covers 9 bases. After removal of 2 bases from V and 4 bases from J, the junction contained 5 bases not matched to a gene. The CDR3 is 15 residues long. Germline V gene sequence: CDR1 GTSNPN, CDR2 SVGIG (reference sequence). CDR3 nucleotide sequence: TGTGCCTGGAGTACAGGGACAGGGTTCACCGGGGAGCTGTTTTTT. Protein sequence: CAWSTGTGFTGELFF.

This chain links TRBV5-1 with TRBJ1-4; 7 bases are shared with TRBD1. CDR1 is SGHRS, CDR2 YFSETQ, per germline. This CDR3 has 15 residues. V shed 0 bases and J 3 bases; nucleotides not matched to a gene: 2. The CDR3 spells CASSLVGQPNEKLFF. The CDR3 DNA sequence: TGCGCCAGCAGCTTGGTGGGACAGCCTAATGAAAAACTGTTTTTT.

The chain is built from TRBV11-2 and TRBJ2-3, with TRBD2 matching over 7 bases. This CDR3 comprises 16 residues. Per germline, CDR1 SGHAT and CDR2 FQNNGV. Trimming cost V 6 bases and J 5 bases; bases outside gene matches: 14. This CDR3 is CASRFRAGLSEDTQYF. The CDR3 bases are TGTGCCAGCAGGTTTCGAGCGGGGTTGAGTGAAGATACGCAGTATTTT.

The J gene is TRBJ1-2, the V gene TRBV4-1; D possibly corresponds to TRBD1 (6 bases). V was shortened by 0 bases and J by 5 bases, with 16 bases between the two germline ends. Germline CDR1 is MGHRA and CDR2 is YSYEKL. The CDR3 runs to 16 residues. The CDR3 spells CASSQESGGGRYGYTF. DNA of the CDR3: TGCGCCAGCAGCCAAGAATCCGGGGGGGGCAGGTATGGCTACACCTTC.

The chain recombines TRBV7-8 with TRBJ1-5; weak D call: TRBD1 (5 bases). V was cut by 5 bases and J by 2 bases, with 10 bases left in between. Germline CDR1 reads SGHVS; CDR2 reads FQNEAQ. There are 14 residues in the CDR3. CDR3 sequence: CASSRLQGNQPQHF. The CDR3 DNA is TGTGCCAGCAGCCGGCTACAGGGCAATCAGCCCCAGCATTTT.

CDR3 sequence reads: CASSLFRVNSPLHF. CDR3 bases: TGTGCCAGCAGCTTATTCAGGGTGAATTCACCCCTCCACTTT. J is TRBJ1-6 and V is TRBV7-2, with D perhaps TRBD1 (5 bases). The CDR3 runs to 14 residues. V lost 2 bases and J 7 bases, leaving 9 bases between the germline ends. Germline loops: CDR1 SGHTA, CDR2 FQGNSA. The variable domain in full, with the rest retrieved from reference TRBV7-2 and TRBJ1-6, is GAGVSQSPSNKVTEKGKDVELRCDPISGHTALYWYRQSLGQGLEFLIYFQGNSAPDKSGLPSDRFSAERTGGSVSTLTIQRTQQEDSAVYLCASSLFRVNSPLHFGNGTRLTVT.

This clone was detected a few times. V is TRBV5-4 and J is TRBJ2-1, with unresolved D. Trimming stripped 0 bases from V and 0 bases from J, with 10 bases between. From germline, CDR1 is SGHNT and CDR2 YYREEE (reference sequence). This CDR3 spans 16 amino acids. For the CDR3, the DNA is TGTGCCAGCAGCTTGGGAGAGAGATACTCCTACAATGAGCAGTTCTTC. It yields the protein CASSLGERYSYNEQFF.

V usage is TRBV18 and J usage is TRBJ1-3, with 7 positions matching TRBD1. This CDR3 spans 16 amino acids. The V and J ends lost 3 bases and 2 bases, in that order; junction bases with no gene match: 7. CDR1 and CDR2 from the germline V gene are KGHSH and LQKENI. CDR3 nucleotides: TGTGCCAGCTCACCCGCGGACAGGACTGCTGGAAACACCATATATTTT. Its translation is CASSPADRTAGNTIYF. The full variable domain, completed using reference TRBV18 and TRBJ1-3, is NAGVMQNPRHLVRRRGQEARLRCSPMKGHSHVYWYRQLPEEGLKFMVYLQKENIIDESGMPKERFSAEFPKEGPSILRIQQVVRGDSAAYFCASSPADRTAGNTIYFGEGSWLTVV.

The J gene is TRBJ2-5, the V gene TRBV5-1; TRBD2 matches 11 bases. The CDR3 is made up of 17 amino acids. Trimming took 7 bases from V and 4 from J; bases not matched to a gene: 15. The germline gives CDR1 SGHRS, CDR2 YFSETQ. The CDR3 nucleotides read TGCGCCAGCGCCCTTAGCGGGAGGGGAGGGGCCAGAGAGACCCAGTACTTC. Translation: CASALSGRGGARETQYF.

The CDR3 DNA sequence: TGTGCCAGCAGCTTGAGGGGGGGCTCCTATAATTCACCCCTCCACTTT. It translates to CASSLRGGSYNSPLHF. The V and J genes are TRBV5-6 and TRBJ1-6; weak D call: TRBD1 (6 bases). V dropped 1 base and J dropped 0 bases, with 8 bases sitting between them. The germline gives CDR1 SGHDT, CDR2 YYEEEE. The CDR3 loop spans 16 amino acids.